These T cell receptor beta chains were read from a single sample in a study of identical twins. Each CDR3 protein gets one entry after TCRdb re-called the 5' RACE reads with MiXCR. The table shows some 300,000 distinct CDR3 sequences, with around an eighth occurring only once. These same data were also listed under a study on yellow fever vaccine responses in identical twins.

Sequenced material: CD8+ T cells sorted from blood. These receptor sequences come from a woman in her late teens or twenties in good health. Both conserved end residues are part of each CDR3. Each record gives: CDR3 length, J gene, clone size, D gene, V gene, CDR3 DNA, CDR3 protein. The D gene is left open where the match is weak. The size entry is marked missing in some rows and otherwise reads once, few, many or a size class.

length: 12; J: TRBJ2-3; size: few; D: NA; V: TRBV28; DNA: TGTGCCAGCACCGTAGGGGGGGGGACGCAGTATTTT; CDR3: CASTVGGGTQYF
length: 16; J: TRBJ1-2; size: few; D: NA; V: TRBV11-2; DNA: TGTGCCAGCAGCTTAGATTTAGGTCGTGACAACTATGGCTACACCTTC; CDR3: CASSLDLGRDNYGYTF
length: 13; J: TRBJ2-7; size: NA; D: NA; V: TRBV5-5; DNA: TGTGCCAGCAGCTTTAGTGACTCCTACGAGCAGTACTTC; CDR3: CASSFSDSYEQYF
length: 15; J: TRBJ2-7; size: few; D: NA; V: TRBV27; DNA: TGTGCCAGCAGTCCCCCACAGGGTCCCTACGAGGAGCAGTACTTC; CDR3: CASSPPQGPYEEQYF
length: 16; J: TRBJ2-5; size: NA; D: TRBD2; V: TRBV6-5; DNA: TGTGCCAGCAGTTACTTGGTAGCGGGGCCCCAAGAGACCCAGTACTTC; CDR3: CASSYLVAGPQETQYF
length: 12; J: TRBJ2-1; size: few; D: NA; V: TRBV14; DNA: TGTGCCAGCAGCCACCGGTGGGCAGAGCAGTTCTTC; CDR3: CASSHRWAEQFF
length: 15; J: TRBJ2-2; size: NA; D: NA; V: TRBV28; DNA: TGTGCCAGCAGTTTTATAACAGATCACACCGGGGAGCTGTTTTTT; CDR3: CASSFITDHTGELFF
length: 13; J: TRBJ2-7; size: NA; D: TRBD2; V: TRBV20-1; DNA: TGCAGTGCTAGCTGGCGGGAGACATACGAGCAGTACTTC; CDR3: CSASWRETYEQYF
length: 14; J: TRBJ2-2; size: few; D: NA; V: TRBV6-1; DNA: TGTGCCAGCGGGGTTAGCGGAACTACCGGGGAGCTGTTTTTT; CDR3: CASGVSGTTGELFF
length: 17; J: TRBJ2-2; size: few; D: NA; V: TRBV11-2; DNA: TGTGCCAGCAGCTTTTTCCCCGAATCCACCATCACCGGGGAGCTGTTTTTT; CDR3: CASSFFPESTITGELFF
length: 15; J: TRBJ2-5; size: few; D: NA; V: TRBV4-1; DNA: TGCGCCAGCAGCCAAGTATCTAGGGGTCCAGAGACCCAGTACTTC; CDR3: CASSQVSRGPETQYF
length: 13; J: TRBJ2-5; size: NA; D: NA; V: TRBV13; DNA: TGTGCCAGCACTTCTTTCGCACAAGAGACCCAGTACTTC; CDR3: CASTSFAQETQYF
length: 14; J: TRBJ2-2; size: NA; D: TRBD1; V: TRBV7-9; DNA: TGTGCCAGCACTAGACAGGGGAACACCGGGGAGCTGTTTTTT; CDR3: CASTRQGNTGELFF
length: 15; J: TRBJ2-1; size: NA; D: NA; V: TRBV4-1; DNA: TGCGCCAGCAGCCCATTTGGTCCTTCGGTCGATGAGCAGTTCTTC; CDR3: CASSPFGPSVDEQFF
length: 14; J: TRBJ2-5; size: few; D: TRBD1; V: TRBV7-9; DNA: TGTGCCAGCAGCGCACAGGGGGCTGGGGAGACCCAGTACTTC; CDR3: CASSAQGAGETQYF
length: 13; J: TRBJ2-1; size: NA; D: NA; V: TRBV2; DNA: TGTGCCAGCAGTGACCTCACCTACAATGAGCAGTTCTTC; CDR3: CASSDLTYNEQFF
length: 16; J: TRBJ2-5; size: few; D: TRBD2; V: TRBV7-8; DNA: TGTGCCAGCAGCTTAGTTCGGACTAGGGAGAAAGAGACCCAGTACTTC; CDR3: CASSLVRTREKETQYF
length: 17; J: TRBJ2-1; size: few; D: NA; V: TRBV2; DNA: TGCGCCAGCAGTGAAGAGGGGGTGGGGACCGAAGACAATGAGCAGTTCTTC; CDR3: CASSEEGVGTEDNEQFF
length: 15; J: TRBJ1-1; size: NA; D: NA; V: TRBV7-2; DNA: TGTGCCAGCATCTTTAGGGGAGGGCGGAACACTGAAGCTTTCTTT; CDR3: CASIFRGGRNTEAFF
length: 17; J: TRBJ2-2; size: few; D: TRBD2; V: TRBV28; DNA: TGTGCCAGCAGTCCCGCCCTAGGGGCGGGGGACACCGGGGAGCTGTTTTTT; CDR3: CASSPALGAGDTGELFF
length: 15; J: TRBJ2-5; size: many; D: NA; V: TRBV28; DNA: TGTGCCAGCAGTTTATTGGTTAGCGGCCAGGAGACCCAGTACTTC; CDR3: CASSLLVSGQETQYF
length: 14; J: TRBJ1-2; size: many; D: NA; V: TRBV5-1; DNA: TGCGCCAGCAGCTTGGATACAAGACCGGGTGGCTACACCTTC; CDR3: CASSLDTRPGGYTF
length: 13; J: TRBJ2-7; size: few; D: NA; V: TRBV12-3/TRBV12-4; DNA: TGTGCCAGCAGCGCGGGATACTCCTACGAGCAGTACTTC; CDR3: CASSAGYSYEQYF
length: 14; J: TRBJ1-2; size: many; D: TRBD1; V: TRBV29-1; DNA: TGCAGCGACCTCACACAGGGGCCGTATTATGGCTACACCTTC; CDR3: CSDLTQGPYYGYTF
length: 14; J: TRBJ2-5; size: NA; D: TRBD1; V: TRBV5-1; DNA: TGCGCCAGCAGCTTGGAGGGGGCCCAAGAGACCCAGTACTTC; CDR3: CASSLEGAQETQYF
length: 15; J: TRBJ2-5; size: few; D: NA; V: TRBV9; DNA: TGTGCCAGCAGCGTAGGAGGGGGGGCTCAAGAGACCCAGTACTTC; CDR3: CASSVGGGAQETQYF
length: 14; J: TRBJ2-4; size: NA; D: TRBD2; V: TRBV27; DNA: TGTGCCAGCAGTTTAGGGGGAGGGCAAAACATTCAGTACTTC; CDR3: CASSLGGGQNIQYF
length: 14; J: TRBJ2-2; size: few; D: NA; V: TRBV5-6; DNA: TGTGCCAGCAGCTTGTTCACGAACACCGGGGAGCTGTTTTTT; CDR3: CASSLFTNTGELFF
length: 12; J: TRBJ2-5; size: few; D: NA; V: TRBV20-1; DNA: TGCAGTGCTAGGGGGGAAACAGAGACCCAGTACTTC; CDR3: CSARGETETQYF
length: 14; J: TRBJ2-7; size: many; D: NA; V: TRBV5-1; DNA: TGCGCCAGCAGCCCCAGGGGGGGCTCCTACGAGCAGTACTTC; CDR3: CASSPRGGSYEQYF
length: 13; J: TRBJ2-4; size: few; D: NA; V: TRBV27; DNA: TGTGCCAGCAGTTTCTCCGCCGAAAACATTCAGTACTTC; CDR3: CASSFSAENIQYF
length: 15; J: TRBJ2-1; size: many; D: NA; V: TRBV7-9; DNA: TGTGCCAGCAGCTTAGTAGAGGGATCCTACAATGAGCAGTTCTTC; CDR3: CASSLVEGSYNEQFF
length: 15; J: TRBJ2-1; size: few; D: NA; V: TRBV7-8; DNA: TGTGCCAGCAGCCCTAGCGGGACAGGGAATAGTGAGCAGTTCTTC; CDR3: CASSPSGTGNSEQFF
length: 14; J: TRBJ2-5; size: once; D: NA; V: TRBV7-6; DNA: TGTGCCAGCAGCTTAGCTGGCGTATGGGAGACCCAGTACTTC; CDR3: CASSLAGVWETQYF
length: 19; J: TRBJ2-2; size: NA; D: TRBD2; V: TRBV27; DNA: TGTGCCAGCAGTTCTAGGACTAGCGGGAGGGCCTGGGACACCGGGGAGCTGTTTTTT; CDR3: CASSSRTSGRAWDTGELFF
length: 14; J: TRBJ2-2; size: few; D: NA; V: TRBV20-1; DNA: TGCAGTGCCGCCGACAGAATCTCCACCGGGGAGCTGTTTTTT; CDR3: CSAADRISTGELFF
length: 15; J: TRBJ2-5; size: NA; D: NA; V: TRBV7-6; DNA: TGTGCCAGCAGCTTAGAGGTATCCCCTCGGGAGACCCAGTACTTC; CDR3: CASSLEVSPRETQYF
length: 16; J: TRBJ2-3; size: NA; D: TRBD2; V: TRBV12-3/TRBV12-4; DNA: TGTGCCAGCCTCGGGAGGAGAGGTTCGAGCACAGATACGCAGTATTTT; CDR3: CASLGRRGSSTDTQYF
length: 16; J: TRBJ2-7; size: many; D: NA; V: TRBV4-1; DNA: TGCGCCAGCAGCCCGTCGGCGACACAGGGATCCTACGAGCAGTACTTC; CDR3: CASSPSATQGSYEQYF
length: 13; J: TRBJ2-2; size: few; D: NA; V: TRBV4-1; DNA: TGCGCCAGCAGCTCTAAACCCACCGGGGAGCTGTTTTTT; CDR3: CASSSKPTGELFF
length: 15; J: TRBJ2-1; size: few; D: NA; V: TRBV4-1; DNA: TGCGCCAGCAGCCCCCCTAGCGACTCCTACAATGAGCAGTTCTTC; CDR3: CASSPPSDSYNEQFF
length: 20; J: TRBJ2-7; size: NA; D: TRBD2; V: TRBV4-1; DNA: TGCGCCAGCAGCCAAGAGGTACCGGGACTAGCGGGAATCCTATCCTACGAGCAGTACTTC; CDR3: CASSQEVPGLAGILSYEQYF
length: 11; J: TRBJ2-4; size: few; D: NA; V: TRBV20-1; DNA: TGCAGTGCTAAGGAGAGGGAGGCTCAGTACTTC; CDR3: CSAKEREAQYF
length: 16; J: TRBJ1-1; size: few; D: NA; V: TRBV6-5; DNA: TGTGCCAGCAGTTACGACAGCGAACAGTTGAACACTGAAGCTTTCTTT; CDR3: CASSYDSEQLNTEAFF
length: 17; J: TRBJ2-7; size: NA; D: NA; V: TRBV4-1; DNA: TGCGCCAGCAGCCAAGAAGGGAGACTAACACCGAAGTCCGAGCAGTACTTC; CDR3: CASSQEGRLTPKSEQYF
length: 14; J: TRBJ2-2; size: NA; D: NA; V: TRBV2; DNA: TGTGCCAGCAGCCTACTAGCGAACACCGGGGAGCTGTTTTTT; CDR3: CASSLLANTGELFF
length: 16; J: TRBJ1-2; size: NA; D: NA; V: TRBV12-3/TRBV12-4; DNA: TGTGCCAGCACTTCGGTGGGGCAGGGGCTTGACTATGGCTACACCTTC; CDR3: CASTSVGQGLDYGYTF
length: 12; J: TRBJ2-3; size: once; D: NA; V: TRBV25-1; DNA: TGTGCCAGCGGGTTTCTCACAGATACGCAGTATTTT; CDR3: CASGFLTDTQYF
length: 16; J: TRBJ2-5; size: NA; D: NA; V: TRBV3-1; DNA: TGTGCCAGCAGCCATAGTTTCGGGGGCAGGGATGAGACCCAGTACTTC; CDR3: CASSHSFGGRDETQYF
length: 10; J: TRBJ2-1; size: NA; D: NA; V: TRBV20-1; DNA: TGCAGTGCTTATAACAATGAGCAGTTCTTC; CDR3: CSAYNNEQFF
length: 17; J: TRBJ2-1; size: NA; D: NA; V: TRBV11-1; DNA: TGTGCCAGCAGCTTAGTTAAGTACCCGGGCATATACAATGAGCAGTTCTTC; CDR3: CASSLVKYPGIYNEQFF
length: 16; J: TRBJ2-1; size: few; D: NA; V: TRBV3-1; DNA: TGTGCCAGCAGCCAAGGAGGGGGGGCCTCCTACAATGAGCAGTTCTTC; CDR3: CASSQGGGASYNEQFF
length: 14; J: TRBJ2-3; size: few; D: NA; V: TRBV12-3/TRBV12-4; DNA: TGTGCCAGCACCCTAGGTGGGAGCACAGATACGCAGTATTTT; CDR3: CASTLGGSTDTQYF
length: 20; J: TRBJ2-4; size: few; D: NA; V: TRBV4-1; DNA: TGCGCCAGCAGCCAAGATCTAACGCAGGGAAGGGTAGGGGCCAAAAACATTCAGTACTTC; CDR3: CASSQDLTQGRVGAKNIQYF
length: 17; J: TRBJ2-3; size: once; D: TRBD2; V: TRBV24-1; DNA: TGTGCCACCAGTGATTTGTCTAGCGGGGAAAGCACAGATACGCAGTATTTT; CDR3: CATSDLSSGESTDTQYF
length: 14; J: TRBJ2-2; size: NA; D: NA; V: TRBV11-3; DNA: TGTGCCAGCAGCCCTTCTTTAGTCGCCGGGGAGCTGTTTTTT; CDR3: CASSPSLVAGELFF
length: 17; J: TRBJ2-1; size: many; D: TRBD2; V: TRBV3-1; DNA: TGTGCCAGCACCTGGGTGGAGCGGGACGGAGCTTGGGGGAAACAGTTCTTC; CDR3: CASTWVERDGAWGKQFF